Presented here are 25 T cell receptor beta chains from one specimen sequenced in a study of early T cells in non-severe SARS-CoV-2 infection. TCRdb reprocessed the 5' RACE reads via MiXCR and lists one record per CDR3 protein. The repertoire consists of about 70,000 distinct CDR3 sequences, with approximately 5% occurring once and the leading ten covering around 6.6%. The sequences come from whole blood, collected at baseline. The source is an adult who was a healthcare worker with PCR-confirmed SARS-CoV-2 infection or an uninfected control (not recorded which).

Many counts were recorded for this clonotype. V is TRBV30 and J is TRBJ1-5; D remains ambiguous. The CDR3 extends over 13 amino acids. V was cut by 3 bases and J by 2 bases, with 8 bases left in between. Germline V gene sequence: CDR1 GTSNPN, CDR2 SVGIG (reference sequence). CDR3 amino acids: CAWSGQRNQPQHF. The CDR3 nucleotides read TGTGCCTGGAGCGGGCAGCGCAATCAGCCCCAGCATTTT.

The chain carries TRBV10-3 and TRBJ2-1; D is unresolved. This CDR3 region has 13 residues. The V gene's germline CDR1 is ENHRY and CDR2 SYGVKD. V dropped 10 bases and J dropped 4 bases, with 14 bases sitting between them. The chain's CDR3 is CATTRSDYNEQFF. CDR3 sequence (DNA): TGTGCCACCACCCGGTCGGATTACAATGAGCAGTTCTTC.

This clonotype was recorded at least ten times. The rearrangement links TRBV5-1 to TRBJ2-6; 7 bases line up with TRBD1. This CDR3 comprises 19 residues. Per germline, CDR1 SGHRS and CDR2 YFSETQ. With V trimmed by 2 bases and J by 0 bases, 11 bases remained unmatched. The CDR3 DNA is TGCGCCAGCAGCTTTGATTTGAGGGGGCAAGGCTCTGGGGCCAACGTCCTGACTTTC. Amino acids: CASSFDLRGQGSGANVLTF.

There are many counts of this clonotype. The chain couples TRBV7-3 to TRBJ2-7; TRBD2 is a possible D gene (6 bases). V was shortened by 4 bases and J by 3 bases, with 16 bases between the two germline ends. Germline loops: CDR1 SGHTA, CDR2 FQGTGA. The CDR3 is 15 amino acids. The CDR3 bases are TGTGCCAGCAGCTCTTCCGGGGGAGCAGGCTACGAGCAGTACTTC. It specifies CASSSSGGAGYEQYF. The entire variable domain, with the rest obtained from reference TRBV7-3 and TRBJ2-7, is as follows: GAGVSQTPSNKVTEKGKYVELRCDPISGHTALYWYRQSLGQGPEFLIYFQGTGAADDSGLPNDRFFAVRPEGSVSTLKIQRTERGDSAVYLCASSSSGGAGYEQYFGPGTRLTVT.

The chain carries TRBV5-6 and TRBJ2-2; no definite D call. The CDR3 is 12 residues long. From germline, CDR1 is SGHDT and CDR2 YYEEEE. V was cut by 3 bases and J by 6 bases, with 6 bases left in between. CDR3 protein: CASSSAPGELFF. The CDR3, as DNA: TGTGCCAGCAGCTCCGCACCCGGGGAGCTGTTTTTT.

At least ten counts were recorded for this clonotype. The chain is built from TRBV27 and TRBJ2-6, with TRBD1 as a possible D gene (6 bases). The CDR3 totals 14 residues. The V gene lost 2 bases and the J gene lost 4 bases, with 6 bases spanning the gap. The germline V gene has CDR1 MNHEY and CDR2 SMNVEV (reference sequence). The CDR3, as DNA: TGTGCCAGCAGTTTAGGGACAGGGGCCAACGTCCTGACTTTC. This encodes CASSLGTGANVLTF.

This clonotype was seen at least ten times. The gene calls are TRBV20-1 and TRBJ1-1; D is undetermined. From germline, CDR1 is DFQATT and CDR2 SNEGSKA (reference sequence). The CDR3 spans 14 residues. V shed 2 bases and J shed 1 base, with 11 bases lying between them. The CDR3 is CSARSGGPNTEAFF. The CDR3 DNA sequence: TGCAGTGCTAGATCTGGAGGCCCGAACACTGAAGCTTTCTTT.

This clonotype has at least ten counts. The chain employs TRBV6-1 and TRBJ1-2; no definite D call. V was shortened by 6 bases and J by 3 bases, with 2 bases between the two germline ends. The germline gives CDR1 MNHNS, CDR2 SASEGT. CDR3 size: 10 residues. The CDR3 is CASRDYGYTF. CDR3 bases: TGTGCCAGCAGGGACTATGGCTACACCTTC.

This clonotype has just a few counts. The V gene is TRBV7-2, the J gene TRBJ1-4; D is uncertain. The CDR3 covers 14 residues. Deletions cut 3 bases from V and 0 bases from J, with 5 bases between. Germline V CDR1 and CDR2: SGHTA, FQGNSA. CDR3 loop: CASSLGTTNEKLFF. The CDR3 nucleotides are TGTGCCAGCAGCTTGGGCACAACTAATGAAAAACTGTTTTTT. Together with reference TRBV7-2 and TRBJ1-4, the CDR3 gives the full variable domain: GAGVSQSPSNKVTEKGKDVELRCDPISGHTALYWYRQSLGQGLEFLIYFQGNSAPDKSGLPSDRFSAERTGGSVSTLTIQRTQQEDSAVYLCASSLGTTNEKLFFGSGTQLSVL.

This clonotype has a count of ten or more. The chain joins TRBV4-1 to TRBJ2-1; no reliable D call. Germline CDR1 is MGHRA and CDR2 is YSYEKL. V was shortened by 5 bases and J by 0 bases, with 8 bases between the two germline ends. The CDR3 is made up of 14 amino acids. The DNA of the CDR3 is TGCGCCAGCAGCACACGGAGCTCCTACAATGAGCAGTTCTTC. Its protein product is CASSTRSSYNEQFF.

V usage is TRBV7-9 and J usage is TRBJ2-7; 7 bases are a match to TRBD1. Germline V lookup: CDR1 SEHNR, CDR2 FQNEAQ (reference sequence). The CDR3 contains 15 residues. J was trimmed by 4 bases and V by 5 bases; bases with no gene match: 11. The CDR3 sequence: CASSPSNRGEYEQYF. The CDR3 DNA reads as TGTGCCAGCAGCCCCAGCAACAGGGGAGAGTACGAGCAGTACTTC. Supplemented by reference TRBV7-9 and TRBJ2-7, the full variable domain reads DTGVSQNPRHKITKRGQNVTFRCDPISEHNRLYWYRQTLGQGPEFLTYFQNEAQLEKSRLLSDRFSAERPKGSFSTLEIQRTEQGDSAMYLCASSPSNRGEYEQYFGPGTRLTVT.

In this sample, this clonotype turned up many times. This chain uses TRBV5-1 with TRBJ2-7; TRBD2 matches 9 bases. Germline V lookup: CDR1 SGHRS, CDR2 YFSETQ. Trimming took 3 bases from V and 4 from J; bases not matched to a gene: 8. The CDR3 is 15 residues long. This CDR3 is CASSSLSGSEYEQYF. CDR3 DNA: TGCGCCAGCAGCTCCCTTAGCGGGAGTGAGTACGAGCAGTACTTC.

In this sample, this clonotype turned up a few times. The rearrangement joins TRBV19 to TRBJ2-2; TRBD1 matches at 8 bases. CDR3 length equals 15 residues. Germline V gives CDR1 LNHDA, CDR2 SQIVND (reference sequence). J lost 1 base, V lost 11 bases, and 9 bases had no gene match. The CDR3 nucleotides are TGTGCCGGCTCAACCGGGACAGGGAACACCGGGGAGCTGTTTTTT. Protein sequence: CAGSTGTGNTGELFF.

This clonotype appeared many times. The chain recombines TRBV7-2 with TRBJ1-1; D remains unclear. Germline V gene lookup returns CDR1 SGHTA and CDR2 FQGNSA. The CDR3 loop spans 14 amino acids. The V end was cut by 5 bases, the J end by 0 bases, with 10 bases between. CDR3 sequence reads: CASSPWTVNTEAFF. The DNA of the CDR3 is TGTGCCAGCAGCCCCTGGACTGTGAACACTGAAGCTTTCTTT.

In its sample, this clonotype was seen a few times. The chain recombines TRBV15 with TRBJ2-7; the D gene is possibly TRBD2 (6 bases). Trimming took off 1 base at V and 2 bases at J, with 12 bases between the two ends. Germline CDR1 and CDR2: LNHNV and YYDKDF (reference sequence). This CDR3 contains 15 residues. This CDR3 is CATSRAGREAYEQYF. CDR3 nucleotide sequence: TGTGCCACCAGCAGAGCAGGCAGGGAGGCCTACGAGCAGTACTTC.

This clonotype occurred many times. The chain carries TRBV20-1 and TRBJ2-7; D call uncertain. V was shortened by 5 bases and J by 0 bases, with 8 bases between the two germline ends. This CDR3 comprises 12 residues. Germline loops: CDR1 DFQATT, CDR2 SNEGSKA (reference sequence). In DNA, the CDR3 is TGCAGTGCTGCCCCCCGCTCCTACGAGCAGTACTTC. As protein: CSAAPRSYEQYF.

The sample holds many counts of this clonotype. The chain recombines TRBV27 with TRBJ2-7; D not resolved. Per germline, CDR1 MNHEY and CDR2 SMNVEV (reference sequence). The V end was cut by 5 bases, the J end by 0 bases, with 11 bases between. The length of the CDR3 is 14 residues. This CDR3 is CASSPDQSSYEQYF. As DNA, the CDR3 is TGTGCCAGCAGTCCCGACCAGAGCTCCTACGAGCAGTACTTC.

This clonotype was seen repeatedly, ten times or more. The chain joins TRBV6-5 to TRBJ1-2; 7 nucleotides line up with TRBD1. Losses at the gene ends were 5 bases for V and 8 bases for J; bases not matched to a gene: 8. The CDR3 contains 13 residues. The germline V gene has CDR1 MNHEY and CDR2 SVGAGI. The CDR3 loop reads CASSRSGTEGYTF. As DNA, the CDR3 is TGTGCCAGCAGTAGGAGTGGGACAGAAGGCTACACCTTC.

This clonotype has a handful of counts. As DNA, the CDR3 is TGTGCCAGCAGTCCCCCTATCTTTGGGGAGACCCAGTACTTC. This codes for CASSPPIFGETQYF. V is TRBV28 and J is TRBJ2-5; no firm D call. V was pared by 5 bases and J by 5 bases, with 15 bases between. CDR3 length: 14 residues. Germline assignment: CDR1 MDHEN and CDR2 SYDVKM.

The V and J genes are TRBV4-1 and TRBJ2-3; TRBD2 aligns across 9 bases. V dropped 0 bases and J dropped 2; count of bases not matched to a gene: 6. CDR1 and CDR2 (germline): MGHRA, YSYEKL. The CDR3 covers 17 residues. The CDR3 protein is CASSQDPVAGVTDTQYF. DNA of the CDR3: TGCGCCAGCAGCCAAGACCCGGTAGCGGGGGTCACAGATACGCAGTATTTT.

This clonotype was seen more than once but under ten times. V usage is TRBV28 and J usage is TRBJ1-5, with D possibly matching TRBD1 (5 bases). This CDR3 comprises 14 residues. Per germline, CDR1 MDHEN and CDR2 SYDVKM. V lost 7 bases, J lost 5 bases, and 15 bases lay in between. The DNA of the CDR3 is TGTGCCAGCACCATGGGGACTGCCCATCAGCCCCAGCATTTT. Residues: CASTMGTAHQPQHF.

This clonotype was detected ten times or more. CDR3 region: CASSYRTGGSETQYF. CDR3 nucleotides: TGTGCCAGCAGTTACAGGACAGGGGGCAGTGAGACCCAGTACTTC. This chain joins TRBV6-6 and TRBJ2-5; TRBD1 agrees at 11 bases. Per the germline V gene, CDR1 is MNHNY and CDR2 is SVGAGI (reference sequence). The CDR3 has 15 amino acids. Trimming cost V 2 bases and J 5 bases; bases outside gene matches: 4.

Many counts were recorded for this clonotype. The chain has TRBV11-1 and TRBJ2-7; D tentatively reads TRBD1 or TRBD2 (6 bases each). Germline V lookup: CDR1 SGHAT, CDR2 FQDESV (reference sequence). The CDR3 contains 14 residues. Trimming stripped 5 bases from V and 3 bases from J, with 14 bases between. The CDR3 protein is CASSTRDNIYEQYF. CDR3 DNA: TGTGCCAGCAGCACGCGGGACAATATCTACGAGCAGTACTTC.

Ten or more counts support this clonotype. The chain uses TRBV19 and TRBJ2-1, with 7 bases lining up with TRBD2. Germline V gene data show CDR1 as LNHDA and CDR2 as SQIVND (reference sequence). V gave up 0 bases and J gave up 2 bases; unmatched junction bases: 7. The CDR3 runs 17 residues. CDR3 coding DNA: TGTGCCAGTAGTATAGAACTCTCCAGCGGGGCCTACAATGAGCAGTTCTTC. It is translated as CASSIELSSGAYNEQFF.

V usage is TRBV6-5 and J usage is TRBJ2-7; 9 bases agree with TRBD1. Germline V CDR1 and CDR2: MNHEY, SVGAGI. This CDR3 comprises 15 residues. The V segment lost 4 bases and the J segment 0 bases; nucleotides outside the gene matches: 4. The DNA for the CDR3 is TGTGCCAGCAGTTCCGGGACAGGGACCTCCTACGAGCAGTACTTC. It encodes CASSSGTGTSYEQYF.